The clone carrying this T cell receptor (beta chain) was counted only a few times. Antigen unknown. The CDR3 has 15 amino acids. Germline V gene lookup returns CDR1 MNHNS and CDR2 SASEGT. V was pared by 1 base and J by 2 bases, with 11 bases between. TCRdb keeps only in-frame clones here, not all; method: immunoSEQ multiplex PCR. The table records about 40,000 clones, about 87% of them present only once. The data were obtained in a study of T cells in localized non-small cell lung cancer. Study outcomes and limitations: A raised T cell density in blood coincided with lengthier overall survival. Since sequencing was restricted to only one region of the tumor, intratumor heterogeneity remains a possibility. Appearance in adjacent lung was seen for a median around 60 of the top 100 tumor clones.

The sample in question was peripheral blood, obtained before any cancer treatment. This rearrangement joins TRBV6-1 to TRBJ1-1, with TRBD1 as a possible D gene (6 bases). The clonotype originates from a man between 18 and 50 years old with stage I lung adenocarcinoma. Here the CDR3 reads CASSEGPDSNTEAFF. CDR3 nucleotides: TGTGCCAGCAGTGAAGGCCCGGACAGTAACACTGAAGCTTTCTTT.